A single T cell receptor beta chain is shown here with its context. Its antigen is unknown. These data originate in a study of cytomegalovirus exposure and HLA in healthy donors. Study outcomes and limitations: Cytomegalovirus status was reportedly diagnosed by the classifier with high specificity and sensitivity.

The CDR3 is 14 residues long. Germline assignment: CDR1 SGHRS and CDR2 YFSETQ. V lost 6 bases and J 3 bases, leaving 12 bases between the germline ends. PCR amplification relied on 60 Vbeta primers (plus 13 Jbeta primers). Only in-frame clones appear in the TCRdb table, and some are missing; sequencing was by immunoSEQ multiplex PCR. The table includes 100,000 to 150,000 clones, 80% detected once. Sequencing was performed on PBMCs. This rearrangement joins TRBV5-1 to TRBJ2-2; D is perhaps TRBD2 (5 bases). This clonotype was sampled from a middle-aged man in good health and CMV-seronegative. In nucleotides, the CDR3 is TGCGCCAGCACCTGGGCAGCGGACACCGGGGAGCTGTTTTTT. It codes for CASTWAADTGELFF.